One sample yielded the 3 T cell receptor beta chains listed below, sequenced in a study of early T cells in non-severe SARS-CoV-2 infection. Each CDR3 protein is one row after TCRdb ran MiXCR on the 5' RACE reads. The profile shows roughly 100,000 distinct CDR3 sequences, approximately 13% of them singletons. The specimen was whole blood. The receptor set was obtained from an adult who was a healthcare worker with PCR-confirmed SARS-CoV-2 infection or an uninfected control (not recorded which).

This clonotype has more than one count but fewer than ten. V is TRBV2 and J is TRBJ2-7; possibly TRBD2 for D (5 bases). Germline loops: CDR1 SNHLY, CDR2 FYNNEI. The V and J ends lost 4 bases and 0 bases respectively, with 10 bases between them. The CDR3 sequence is 14 residues long. CDR3 sequence (DNA): TGTGCCAGCAGTGGCCCGGGGTCCTCCTACGAGCAGTACTTC. Translation: CASSGPGSSYEQYF.

The chain has TRBV3-1 and TRBJ1-2; TRBD1 might be the D (5 bases). Trimming left V 6 bases short and J 3 bases short, with 11 bases between. CDR1 is LGHDT, CDR2 YNNKEL, per germline (reference sequence). The CDR3 loop spans 13 amino acids. CDR3 region: CASSSDSDYGYTF. Written as DNA, the CDR3 is TGTGCCAGCAGTTCCGACAGCGACTATGGCTACACCTTC.

V and J are TRBV25-1 and TRBJ2-1; 8 nucleotides align to TRBD1. CDR3 size: 15 residues. The ends lost 3 bases at V and 7 bases at J; junction bases unmatched: 8. From germline, CDR1 is MGHDK and CDR2 SYGVNS. The CDR3: CASSEEQGVKNEQFF. The DNA for the CDR3 is TGTGCCAGCAGTGAGGAACAGGGGGTGAAGAATGAGCAGTTCTTC.